The 6 T cell receptor beta chains in this list originate from one sample, sequenced in a study of tissue T cells after allogeneic stem cell transplantation. TCRdb's table, derived via immunoSEQ multiplex PCR, lists solely in-frame clones and lacks some. The sample carries roughly 51,000 clones, around 66% recorded once. Material: sorted cells pooled from one or two spleens. All receptors derive from a pool of C57BL/6 mice in good health.

Worth noting for this clone: The gene names given are mouse names. The CDR3 end falls 1 residue outside the read, so it is completed with the germline J gene. The rearrangement joins TRBV20 to TRBJ2-7, with D perhaps matching TRBD1 (5 bases). The germline CDR1 and CDR2 sequences are GFQATS and STVNSAI. The germline V and J ends were trimmed by 7 bases and 2 bases, with 12 bases remaining between them. The CDR3 has 12 amino acids. The covered CDR3 bases are TGTGGTGTCCCGACAGCCACCTATGAACAGTAC. It is translated as CGVPTATYEQY. In full, the CDR3 reads CGVPTATYEQYF.

A word on this clone: All gene names here are mouse names. The read ends 1 residue early relative to the CDR3; the germline J gene fills the gap. The chain has TRBV15 and TRBJ2-3, with a possible D match to TRBD1 (5 bases). CDR1 and CDR2 from the germline V gene are SGHND and FRSKSL. V lost 4 bases, J lost 1 base, and 9 bases lay in between. This CDR3 contains 14 residues. The covered CDR3 bases are TGTGCCAGCAGTTCGAGGGGAGGTGCAGAAACGCTGTAT. As protein: CASSSRGGAETLY. The entire CDR3 reads CASSSRGGAETLYF.

This clone was recorded a few times. Gene and germline names: mouse. From the germline J gene comes the end of the CDR3, since the read stops 1 residue before it. V is TRBV5 and J is TRBJ1-4, with D unclear. With 0 bases removed from V and 1 base from J, the gap between germline ends came to 6 bases. Germline assignment: CDR1 LGHNA and CDR2 YNLKQL (reference sequence). This CDR3 is built from 15 residues. This chain's CDR3 is CASSQETNSNERLFF. The sequenced CDR3 bases are TGTGCCAGCAGCCAAGAAACAAATTCCAACGAAAGATTATTT.

This clone was seen more than once but under ten times. Here the gene names and germline are mouse. The same CDR3 is also encoded by other DNA sequences in this sample. The CDR3 loop reads CGARQGQDTQYF. CDR3 bases read: TGTGGTGCTCGACAGGGCCAAGACACCCAGTAC. The rearrangement links TRBV20 to TRBJ2-5; 7 bases agree with TRBD1. The missing CDR3 end, 1 residue past where the read stops, is filled in from the germline J gene. The CDR3 extends over 12 amino acids. The germline CDR1 and CDR2 sequences are GFQATS and STVNSAI. The V gene end was trimmed by 5 bases and the J gene end by 2 bases; junction bases not matched to a gene: 1.

With respect to this clone: Gene names are the mouse ones. The read ends 1 residue early relative to the CDR3; the germline J gene fills the gap. The V call is TRBV13-2, the J call TRBJ2-5, with no clear D. The germline V gene encodes CDR1 NNHNN and CDR2 SYGAGS (reference sequence). Trimming removed 1 base at V and 4 bases at J, with 7 bases between. The CDR3 extends over 13 amino acids. The CDR3 DNA, read in part, is TGTGCCAGCGGTGATTTTCCGGAAGACACCCAGTAC. It translates to CASGDFPEDTQY. The entire CDR3 protein is CASGDFPEDTQYF.

As concerns this clone: Mouse germline and gene names are used. The read terminates 1 residue before the CDR3 end, so the remaining end is supplied by the germline J gene. The gene calls are TRBV17 and TRBJ1-3; D remains ambiguous. The germline V gene has CDR1 MNHDT and CDR2 YYDKIL. Trimming stripped 2 bases from V and 0 bases from J, with 8 bases between. The CDR3 is 15 residues long. This CDR3 is CASSRSRYSGNTLYF. The sequenced part of the CDR3 DNA is TGTGCTAGCAGTAGATCCCGATATTCTGGAAATACGCTCTAT.